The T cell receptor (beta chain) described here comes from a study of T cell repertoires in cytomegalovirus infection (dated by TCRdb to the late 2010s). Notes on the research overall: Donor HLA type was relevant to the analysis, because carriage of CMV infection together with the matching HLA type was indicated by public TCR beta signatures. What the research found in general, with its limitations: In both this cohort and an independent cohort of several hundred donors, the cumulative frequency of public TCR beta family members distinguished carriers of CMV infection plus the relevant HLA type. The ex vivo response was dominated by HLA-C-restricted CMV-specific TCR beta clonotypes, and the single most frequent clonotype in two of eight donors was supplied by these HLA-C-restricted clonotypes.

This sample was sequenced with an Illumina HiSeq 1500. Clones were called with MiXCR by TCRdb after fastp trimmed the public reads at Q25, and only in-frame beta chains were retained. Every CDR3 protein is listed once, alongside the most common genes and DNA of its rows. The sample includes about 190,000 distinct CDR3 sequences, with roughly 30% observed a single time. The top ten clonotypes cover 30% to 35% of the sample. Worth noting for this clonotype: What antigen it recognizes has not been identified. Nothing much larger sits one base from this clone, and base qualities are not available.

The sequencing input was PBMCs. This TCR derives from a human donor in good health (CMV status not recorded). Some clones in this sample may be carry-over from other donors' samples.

The sequence in DNA is TGTGCCAGCAGTCCCGACAGGTTGAACACTGAAGCTTTCTTT. This yields the protein CASSPDRLNTEAFF. The chain uses TRBV3-1 and TRBJ1-1; a tentative D match to TRBD1 spans 6 bases. The CDR3 has 14 amino acids, counting the end cysteine and phenylalanine. Of the read, only the CDR3 DNA is kept; its 42 bases are in frame from base 1. V is shortened by 6 bases, J by 0 bases, and the region joining them spans 11 bases. The germline V gene (reference sequence) specifies LGHDT as CDR1 and YNNKEL as CDR2. Reference TRBV3-1 and TRBJ1-1 genes cover what lies past the CDR3, so the full variable domain is DTAVSQTPKYLVTQMGNDKSIKCEQNLGHDTMYWYKQDSKKFLKIMFSYNNKELIINETVPNRFSPKSPDKAHLNLHINSLELGDSAVYFCASSPDRLNTEAFFGQGTRLTVV.